The 16 T cell receptor beta chains given below trace back to one sample, sequenced in a study of shared clonotypes between healthy human individuals. This table comes from immunoSEQ multiplex PCR, and its TCRdb copy is limited to in-frame clones, with some not included. The sample shows roughly 2.5 million clones, around nine tenths of them seen only once. Sequencing was performed on naive CD4+ T cells sorted from blood. Subset denoted: CD45RA+ positively selected. The receptor source for this set is a man aged 18-30 years in good health.

With regard to this clone: The sample has other DNA sequences that encode this CDR3 too. This chain connects TRBV7-9 to TRBJ2-1; TRBD2 aligns across 8 bases. This CDR3 has 15 amino acids. From germline, CDR1 is SEHNR and CDR2 FQNEAQ (reference sequence). The junction had 1 base not matched to a gene; V was cut back by 2 bases and J by 1 base. The CDR3 spells CASSLSGSSYNEQFF. The CDR3 DNA reads as TGTGCCAGCAGCTTAAGCGGGAGTTCCTACAATGAGCAGTTCTTC.

The rearrangement uses TRBV5-6 and TRBJ2-7; the D gene is possibly TRBD1 (6 bases). The length of the CDR3 is 13 residues. CDR1 SGHDT and CDR2 YYEEEE come from the germline V gene. Trimming removed 4 bases at V and 6 bases at J, with 14 bases between. The CDR3 here is CASSTQDRPEQYF. In DNA, the CDR3 is TGTGCCAGCAGCACACAGGACAGACCCGAGCAGTACTTC.

The V gene is TRBV5-4, the J gene TRBJ2-1; possibly TRBD1 or TRBD2 for D (6 bases each). CDR1 is SGHNT and CDR2 is YYREEE in the germline V gene (reference sequence). CDR3 length equals 17 residues. Trimming took 0 bases from V and 2 from J, leaving 15 bases between them. The CDR3 DNA follows: TGTGCCAGCAGCTTGGGGGGGGCGGGGTCGACCTACAATGAGCAGTTCTTC. As protein: CASSLGGAGSTYNEQFF.

The chain recombines TRBV6-5 with TRBJ1-1, with TRBD1 identical over 9 bases. This CDR3 has 15 amino acids. V lost 7 bases, J lost 2 bases, and 8 bases stayed unmatched. CDR1 and CDR2 from the germline V gene are MNHEY and SVGAGI. CDR3 sequence (DNA): TGTGCCAGCAATGGACAGGGGTCGGGTAACACTGAAGCTTTCTTT. Protein sequence: CASNGQGSGNTEAFF.

This clone was counted a single time. J is TRBJ2-2 and V is TRBV6-6; tentative D call: TRBD1 (6 bases). The CDR3 covers 13 residues. Germline values: CDR1 MNHNY, CDR2 SVGAGI (reference sequence). V lost 7 bases, J lost 4 bases, and 10 bases lay in between. This chain's CDR3 is CASTGQSTGELFF. CDR3 bases: TGTGCCAGCACCGGACAGTCCACCGGGGAGCTGTTTTTT.

The V and J genes are TRBV15 and TRBJ2-3; D remains ambiguous. Germline V gives CDR1 LNHNV, CDR2 YYDKDF (reference sequence). The CDR3 is 15 residues long. With 1 base removed from V and 1 base from J, the gap between germline ends came to 9 bases. The CDR3 here is CATSRVATGTDTQYF. The CDR3 DNA is TGTGCCACCAGCAGAGTGGCGACGGGCACAGATACGCAGTATTTT.

The chain couples TRBV5-1 to TRBJ2-3; possible D gene TRBD2, 7 bases. Germline V gives CDR1 SGHRS, CDR2 YFSETQ. The CDR3 covers 17 residues. V was trimmed by 1 base and J by 15 bases, leaving 30 bases between them. CDR3 bases: TGCGCCAGCAGCTTGATCCAAGGCCCCGACACGGGGGGCCCTCATTATTTT. It yields the protein CASSLIQGPDTGGPHYF.

This chain joins TRBV2 and TRBJ2-1; the match to TRBD2 covers 8 bases. The CDR3 sequence is 15 residues long. The ends lost 7 bases at V and 6 bases at J; junction bases unmatched: 11. The germline V gene has CDR1 SNHLY and CDR2 FYNNEI. CDR3 amino acids: CASTGGGPVGNEQFF. In nucleotides, the CDR3 is TGTGCCAGCACGGGCGGGGGGCCCGTCGGCAATGAGCAGTTCTTC.

The rearrangement uses TRBV18 and TRBJ2-3; TRBD1 matches at 8 bases. Trimming removed 2 bases from V and 14 bases from J; junction bases left unmatched: 9. Germline lookup yields CDR1 KGHSH and CDR2 LQKENI. This CDR3 spans 13 amino acids. The CDR3 DNA reads TGTGCCAGCTCACCAGGGCCGGGACAGGTCCTGTATTTT. Its translation: CASSPGPGQVLYF.

This chain links TRBV5-1 with TRBJ1-6; 9 nucleotides agree with TRBD1. After removal of 0 bases from V and 0 bases from J, the junction contained 4 bases not matched to a gene. Germline V gene sequence: CDR1 SGHRS, CDR2 YFSETQ. CDR3 length equals 18 residues. The CDR3 reads CASSLAGTGSSYNSPLHF. In DNA, the CDR3 is TGCGCCAGCAGCTTGGCCGGGACAGGGAGCTCCTATAATTCACCCCTCCACTTT.

V gene TRBV5-1 combines with J gene TRBJ2-5; D not certain. Germline V gene lookup returns CDR1 SGHRS and CDR2 YFSETQ. The CDR3 runs to 15 residues. Trimming took off 2 bases at V and 2 bases at J, with 13 bases between the two ends. The DNA of the CDR3 is TGCGCCAGCAGCTTCGTTGGATTAGAGCAAGAGACCCAGTACTTC. It translates to CASSFVGLEQETQYF.

The J gene is TRBJ2-7, the V gene TRBV7-2, with D perhaps TRBD2 (6 bases). The CDR3 is 15 residues long. Trimming left V 5 bases short and J 1 base short, with 15 bases between. Germline CDR1 reads SGHTA; CDR2 reads FQGNSA. CDR3 nucleotide sequence: TGTGCCAGCAGCCTCTCGGGAGTTCAATCCTACGAGCAGTACTTC. Protein: CASSLSGVQSYEQYF.

In its sample, this clone was seen once. The chain is built from TRBV6-5 and TRBJ1-1; no firm D call. Germline CDR1 and CDR2: MNHEY and SVGAGI. Trimming took 1 base from V and 1 from J, leaving 10 bases between them. There are 15 residues in the CDR3. Here the CDR3 reads CASSYLYMGNTEAFF. CDR3 DNA: TGTGCCAGCAGTTACTTATACATGGGGAACACTGAAGCTTTCTTT.

The gene calls are TRBV6-5 and TRBJ1-1, with TRBD1 as a possible D gene (6 bases). Trimming cost V 3 bases and J 9 bases, with 8 bases left between them. This CDR3 has 11 amino acids. Germline V gene lookup returns CDR1 MNHEY and CDR2 SVGAGI. CDR3 coding DNA: TGTGCCAGCAGTTATACAGGGCAAGCTTTCTTT. Its translation is CASSYTGQAFF.

As concerns this clone: Other nucleotide sequences from this sample produce the same CDR3. V is TRBV19 and J is TRBJ1-1, with 8 bases identical to TRBD1. The germline gives CDR1 LNHDA, CDR2 SQIVND (reference sequence). Trimming took 6 bases from V and 2 from J; bases not matched to a gene: 2. The CDR3 totals 13 residues. The CDR3 sequence: CASSGQGNTEAFF. CDR3 in DNA: TGTGCCAGTAGCGGACAGGGTAACACTGAAGCTTTCTTT.

V usage is TRBV7-9 and J usage is TRBJ2-5; 7 nucleotides agree with TRBD2. Germline CDR1 reads SEHNR; CDR2 reads FQNEAQ (reference sequence). CDR3 size: 14 residues. V was pared by 3 bases and J by 4 bases, with 5 bases of the junction left unmatched. CDR3 sequence (DNA): TGTGCCAGCAGCTTGGGGGGGACCGGAGAGACCCAGTACTTC. Encoded protein: CASSLGGTGETQYF.